This TCR beta chain was observed in a study of T-cell reconstitution after alpha-beta-depleted transplantation in children. With respect to this clonotype: What it recognizes is unknown.

Study-wide results and caveats: The study traced high day-60 TCRbeta diversity in some patients to surviving recipient T cells and thymic progenitors. Newly produced T cells mostly accounted for T-cell counts and diversity one year post-transplant. Alpha-beta T cells present about two months after transplant were reported to originate from several hundred expanded graft clones.

V lost 0 bases and J 0 bases, leaving 9 bases between the germline ends. The CDR3 is made up of 15 amino acids. Per the germline V gene, CDR1 is DFQATT and CDR2 is SNEGSKA (reference sequence). Preparing the TCRbeta library involved the use of unique molecular identifiers. TCRdb processed the PCR reads anew with MiXCR; each CDR3 protein has one entry. This table holds approximately 47,000 distinct CDR3 sequences, roughly half found once. The chain joins TRBV20-1 to TRBJ2-4, with D perhaps matching TRBD2 (6 bases). Sequences were derived from peripheral blood, sampled before TCRalphabeta/CD19-depleted stem cell transplant. This clonotype originated in a boy in the first two years of life with SCID, due to receive a stem cell transplant. CDR3 coding DNA: TGCAGTGCTAGAGATGGAGGGCTAGCCAAAAACATTCAGTACTTC. It is translated as CSARDGGLAKNIQYF.